The T cell receptor beta chain described here comes from a study of T cells in Graves' hyperthyroidism and ophthalmopathy. The V gene's germline CDR1 is LNHNV and CDR2 YYDKDF (reference sequence). CDR3 length equals 14 residues. V lost 1 base and J lost 6; bases outside the gene matches: 6. Hyperthyroidism was newly diagnosed in patients aged 18 to 65 (duration under 2 months). The PBMCs were taken from approximately 9 ml of fresh peripheral blood. Amplified regions were TCR beta CDR3 sequences from RNA transcripts. First-round RT-PCR of the TCR CDR3 relied on the HTBI primer set. TCRdb passed the multiplex PCR reads through MiXCR, listing each CDR3 protein once. The sample includes a few hundred thousand distinct CDR3 sequences, approximately 15% seen only once; the top ten take about 7%.

The receptor comes from a woman in her twenties or thirties with Graves' hyperthyroidism. Sequencing was done on a sample of blood. The gene calls are TRBV15 and TRBJ2-7; 7 positions match TRBD2. CDR3 nucleotide sequence: TGTGCCACCAGCAGAGGGACTAGTCAGGGCGAGCAGTACTTC. It is translated as CATSRGTSQGEQYF.